Listed below are T cell receptor beta chains from one sample, sequenced in a study of beta chain features in type 1 diabetes. TCRdb's copy holds only in-frame clones and misses some; the assay was immunoSEQ multiplex PCR. The repertoire includes around 180,000 clones, 13% of them detected once, and about 0.58% sits in the top ten. Sequenced material: central memory CD4+ T cells from blood. The receptors stem from a woman aged 18-35 years in good health. Each CDR3 is given with its conserved first and last residue. D genes are given only for firm matches. Clone size is given for some rows only: seen once, a few or many times, or a class if the clone is expanded.

d_gene,j_gene,abundance,v_gene,CDR3nt,CDR3aa
TRBD1,TRBJ2-1,.,TRBV30,TGTGCCTGGAGTGTACTCGGGACAGGGAATGAGCAGTTCTTC,CAWSVLGTGNEQFF
TRBD1,TRBJ2-5,few,TRBV30,TGTGCCGCGGCCGACAGGGGTGACGAGACCCAGTACTTC,CAAADRGDETQYF
TRBD1,TRBJ2-1,few,TRBV6-5,TGTGCCAGCAGTTACACCGGGACAGTGGAAGGGGAGCAGTTCTTC,CASSYTGTVEGEQFF
.,TRBJ2-3,few,TRBV25-1,TGTGCCAGCAGCACAGGGCTTTGGACAGATACGCAGTATTTT,CASSTGLWTDTQYF
TRBD1,TRBJ2-4,.,TRBV30,TGTGCCTGGAGGGGACAGGGAAACATTCAGTACTTC,CAWRGQGNIQYF
.,TRBJ2-4,.,TRBV7-9,TGTGCCAGCAGCGCAACGAGAGCCAAAAACATTCAGTACTTC,CASSATRAKNIQYF
TRBD2,TRBJ2-4,.,TRBV5-1,TGCGCCAGCAGCTCATTACTAGCGTCCATTCAGTACTTC,CASSSLLASIQYF
TRBD2,TRBJ2-5,.,TRBV5-4,TGTGCCAGCAGCGACAACGGGCGGGAGGAACTCTTTGGGACCCAGTACTTC,CASSDNGREELFGTQYF
TRBD2,TRBJ2-1,.,TRBV30,TGTGCCTGGAGAGGCGGGAGCCCTGAGCAGTTCTTC,CAWRGGSPEQFF
TRBD2,TRBJ2-1,few,TRBV6-1,TGTGCCAGCCGGACTAGCGGGAGCGGTAACAATGAGCAGTTCTTC,CASRTSGSGNNEQFF
.,TRBJ1-1,.,TRBV29-1,TGCAGCGTTCGGCAGGGGAACACTGAAGCTTTCTTT,CSVRQGNTEAFF
TRBD1,TRBJ2-2,few,TRBV4-1,TGCGCCAGCAGCCAACGTGGGACAGGGGACACCGGGGAGCTGTTTTTT,CASSQRGTGDTGELFF
.,TRBJ1-5,few,TRBV5-1,TGCGCCAGCAGCTTGGTCCCCAGGGAGCCCCAGCATTTT,CASSLVPREPQHF
TRBD1,TRBJ2-5,.,TRBV6-6,TGTGCCAGCAGTACCCCGACAGGGTTGGTTGGGACCCAGTACTTC,CASSTPTGLVGTQYF
.,TRBJ1-1,.,TRBV9,TGTGCCAGCAGCGTAGATACAGCGAACACTGAAGCTTTCTTT,CASSVDTANTEAFF
TRBD1,TRBJ1-4,few,TRBV14,TGTGCCAGCAGCCAAGCCAGGGGGCACGAAAAACTGTTTTTT,CASSQARGHEKLFF
.,TRBJ1-5,.,TRBV6-5,TGTGCCAGCAGAAAAATGGGAGGGGGTGAGCAGCCCCAGCATTTT,CASRKMGGGEQPQHF
.,TRBJ2-5,few,TRBV30,TGTGCCTGGAGTGTCCCTCTCCGGGGGGAGACCCAGTACTTC,CAWSVPLRGETQYF
.,TRBJ2-7,few,TRBV5-1,TGCGCCAGCAGCGAACGGGACGAGCAGTACTTC,CASSERDEQYF
.,TRBJ2-1,.,TRBV25-1,TGTGCCAGCAGTCACAAAACGCGTCTAGCGTACAATGAGCAGTTCTTC,CASSHKTRLAYNEQFF
.,TRBJ1-2,few,TRBV18,TGTGCCAGCTCGGACAGCAGCAATGGCTACACCTTC,CASSDSSNGYTF
.,TRBJ2-1,few,TRBV28,TGTGCCAGCTGCTGGGGAGTCAATGAGCAGTTCTTC,CASCWGVNEQFF
TRBD2,TRBJ2-1,.,TRBV11-2,TGTGCCAGCAGCTTAGCCCGGGCTAGCGGGAACAGGGGTGAGCAGTTCTTC,CASSLARASGNRGEQFF
.,TRBJ1-2,.,TRBV20-1,TGCAGTGCCCCCGAGAAATATGGCTACACCTTC,CSAPEKYGYTF
.,TRBJ2-1,few,TRBV5-6,TGTGCCAGCAGCTTGCGCGGGAACTACAATGAGCAGTTCTTC,CASSLRGNYNEQFF
.,TRBJ2-3,few,TRBV2,TGTGCCAGCAGAGACCGGTTGGGCGATACGCAGTATTTT,CASRDRLGDTQYF
.,TRBJ2-3,many,TRBV7-9,TGTGCCAGCAGCCCGAGCGGGGATACGCAGTATTTT,CASSPSGDTQYF
TRBD1,TRBJ2-1,.,TRBV5-1,TGCGCCAGCCGGGACAGGGAATACAATGAGCAGTTCTTC,CASRDREYNEQFF
TRBD1,TRBJ1-4,.,TRBV30,TGTGCCTGGAGTCCCGGGACAGTGGGGGACGCGGAAAAACTGTTTTTT,CAWSPGTVGDAEKLFF
TRBD1,TRBJ1-5,few,TRBV19,TGTGCCAGTAGTATGCGTCCTCGACAGGGTAGGGAACAGCCCCAGCATTTT,CASSMRPRQGREQPQHF
.,TRBJ2-1,few,TRBV25-1,TGTGCCAGCAGTGATCGGGGGAATGAGCAGTTCTTC,CASSDRGNEQFF
.,TRBJ2-5,many,TRBV29-1,TGCAGCGTTGCGGACTCTTCTACCTACTTC,CSVADSSTYF
.,TRBJ2-2,few,TRBV28,TGTGCCAGCAGGACTCAGTACGCCGGGGAGCTGTTTTTT,CASRTQYAGELFF
.,TRBJ1-4,.,TRBV5-1,TGCGCCAGCAGCCAAACAGTGGCCGGATCTGGTGAAAAACTGTTTTTT,CASSQTVAGSGEKLFF
.,TRBJ2-1,few,TRBV9,TGTGCCAGCAGCGTAGGGGGGTTAGCGGACCTATACAATGAGCAGTTCTTC,CASSVGGLADLYNEQFF
.,TRBJ2-1,.,TRBV9,TGTGCCAGCAGCGCCCAAGTGAGGGTATCCTACAATGAGCAGTTCTTC,CASSAQVRVSYNEQFF
TRBD1,TRBJ2-3,few,TRBV28,TGTGCCAGCAGTTTTTCGGGACAGAGCACAGATACGCAGTATTTT,CASSFSGQSTDTQYF
TRBD1,TRBJ2-2,.,TRBV29-1,TGCAGCGTTGACAACAGGGGAAGGGCGAACACCGGGGAGCTGTTTTTT,CSVDNRGRANTGELFF
.,TRBJ1-2,.,TRBV6-5,TGTGCCAGCAGTTATGGGCAGGGTGGCGGCTACACCTTC,CASSYGQGGGYTF
TRBD1,TRBJ2-7,few,TRBV2,TGTGCCAGCAGTGAAGGGACAGGGGTATACGAGCAGTACTTC,CASSEGTGVYEQYF
TRBD2,TRBJ2-7,.,TRBV7-2,TGTGCCAGCAGCTTAGTGCGGGAGACCTACGAGCAGTACTTC,CASSLVRETYEQYF
.,TRBJ2-5,.,TRBV10-3,TGTGCCATCAGACGGGACAACCAAGAGACCCAGTACTTC,CAIRRDNQETQYF
.,TRBJ1-1,.,TRBV9,TGTGCCAGCAGCGTGGGCAGGGAAAGCAAGAACACTGAAGCTTTCTTT,CASSVGRESKNTEAFF
.,TRBJ2-3,.,TRBV7-2,TGTGCCAGCAGCTCCGGGGGTGGCGCAGATACGCAGTATTTT,CASSSGGGADTQYF
.,TRBJ1-5,.,TRBV2,TGTGCCAGCAGTGAAAGGGGCGGGGGCAATCAGCCCCAGCATTTT,CASSERGGGNQPQHF
.,TRBJ2-5,medium-sized,TRBV9,TGTGCCAGCAGAAGCCGGACAGAAGAGACCCAGTACTTC,CASRSRTEETQYF
.,TRBJ1-2,.,TRBV30,TGTGCCTGGAGTGTATCGGTCGGCTACACCTTC,CAWSVSVGYTF
.,TRBJ2-6,.,TRBV28,TGTGCCAGCAGTTTAAGTGTGGCCGGGGCCAACGTCCTGACTTTC,CASSLSVAGANVLTF
TRBD2,TRBJ2-5,few,TRBV4-2,TGTGCCAGCAGCCAAGGTCCTAGCGGGAGGATCTATGAGACCCAGTACTTC,CASSQGPSGRIYETQYF
.,TRBJ2-1,few,TRBV4-2,TGTGCCAGCAGCCAAGTTGAATCCCTACAGTTCTTC,CASSQVESLQFF
TRBD1,TRBJ2-2,.,TRBV19,TGTGCCAGTAGTCAGAGGGACAGGGGGCGCGGCGGGGAGCTGTTTTTT,CASSQRDRGRGGELFF
TRBD2,TRBJ2-1,.,TRBV30,TGTGCCTGGAACGGTCTAGCGGGAACGTACAATGAGCAGTTCTTC,CAWNGLAGTYNEQFF
TRBD2,TRBJ2-1,.,TRBV7-2,TGTGCCAGCAGCTACCGACTAGCGGGAGGCCGCAATGAGCAGTTCTTC,CASSYRLAGGRNEQFF
TRBD2,TRBJ2-1,few,TRBV18,TGTGCCAGCTCACCACCGACGGGAGGAAGGAACAATGAGCAGTTCTTC,CASSPPTGGRNNEQFF